A selection of T cell receptor beta chains follows, all from one sample in a study of CD8 T cells in Susac syndrome. Via MiXCR, TCRdb re-called the immunoSEQ multiplex PCR reads, giving one row per CDR3 protein. The table includes hundreds of thousands of distinct CDR3 sequences, approximately 91% detected once. The sample consisted of CD8+ T cells from PBMCs. The receptors were sampled from a human donor with multiple sclerosis. Both conserved end residues are part of each CDR3. A D gene is named only where the DNA matches it firmly. Size is omitted from some rows. Given values are once, few, many or a class for expanded clones.

J gene,clone size,V gene,D gene,CDR3 DNA,CDR3 protein
TRBJ1-4,once,TRBV29-1,NA,TGCAGCGTTGTCCTGAGTATGGAGGTCGAAAAACTGTTTTTT,CSVVLSMEVEKLFF
TRBJ2-7,NA,TRBV6-2/TRBV6-3,NA,TGTGCCAGCAGTTACGAGATGGTGGGCTCCTACGAGCAGTACTTC,CASSYEMVGSYEQYF
TRBJ1-4,NA,TRBV4-3,NA,TGCGCCAGCAGCCAAGATAGAGGGGAAAAACTGTTTTTT,CASSQDRGEKLFF
TRBJ2-5,NA,TRBV29-1,NA,TGCAGCGTTGAAATCGGGTATGAAGAGACCCAGTACTTC,CSVEIGYEETQYF
TRBJ2-5,NA,TRBV12-3/TRBV12-4,TRBD1,TGTGCCAGCAGTTTAGGGGCAGGGGGCCAAGAGACCCAGTACTTC,CASSLGAGGQETQYF
TRBJ2-1,NA,TRBV28,TRBD2,TGTGCCAGCAGTCTTTATAGGCGGGGACTAGCGGGAGTCAATGAGCAGTTCTTC,CASSLYRRGLAGVNEQFF
TRBJ2-7,NA,TRBV5-1,TRBD2,TGCGCCAGCAGCTACTTTAGCGGGGCGACCTACGAGCAGTACTTC,CASSYFSGATYEQYF
TRBJ2-2,NA,TRBV28,TRBD2,TGTGCCAGCATTCGGACTAGCGGGAGTCGAACCGGGGAGCTGTTTTTT,CASIRTSGSRTGELFF
TRBJ2-7,NA,TRBV5-1,TRBD1,TGCGCCAGCAGCTTGGGACAGGGCGCTACCTACGAGCAGTACTTC,CASSLGQGATYEQYF
TRBJ2-3,NA,TRBV12-3/TRBV12-4,NA,TGTGCCAGCACGCCGCTTCGACGAACTAGCACAGATACGCAGTATTTT,CASTPLRRTSTDTQYF
TRBJ1-5,NA,TRBV6-2/TRBV6-3,NA,TGTGCCAGCAGTTACAAAGGGGGAGAGGTAGGCAATCAGCCCCAGCATTTT,CASSYKGGEVGNQPQHF
TRBJ2-7,NA,TRBV9,NA,TGTGCCAGCGCGGGAACTTACGAGCAGTACTTC,CASAGTYEQYF
TRBJ1-4,NA,TRBV10-3,NA,TGTGCCATCAGTGAGGGACAGAATAATGAAAAACTGTTTTTT,CAISEGQNNEKLFF
TRBJ2-5,NA,TRBV4-3,NA,TGCGCCAGCAGCCAAGATCGAGGGGGAGAGACCCAGTACTTC,CASSQDRGGETQYF
TRBJ1-1,once,TRBV28,NA,TGTGCCAGCAGTCCAGACACTGAAGCTTTCTTT,CASSPDTEAFF
TRBJ1-2,NA,TRBV9,NA,TGTGCCAGCTCTCTCGGGGGAGGGACGGAAGGCTACACCTTC,CASSLGGGTEGYTF
TRBJ1-1,NA,TRBV4-2,TRBD1,TGTGCCAGCAGCCACTCAGGTAGGGGGCTGAACACTGAAGCTTTCTTT,CASSHSGRGLNTEAFF
TRBJ2-7,NA,TRBV9,NA,TGTGCCAGCAGCGTAGGAGTCCCCTCCTACGAGCAGTACTTC,CASSVGVPSYEQYF